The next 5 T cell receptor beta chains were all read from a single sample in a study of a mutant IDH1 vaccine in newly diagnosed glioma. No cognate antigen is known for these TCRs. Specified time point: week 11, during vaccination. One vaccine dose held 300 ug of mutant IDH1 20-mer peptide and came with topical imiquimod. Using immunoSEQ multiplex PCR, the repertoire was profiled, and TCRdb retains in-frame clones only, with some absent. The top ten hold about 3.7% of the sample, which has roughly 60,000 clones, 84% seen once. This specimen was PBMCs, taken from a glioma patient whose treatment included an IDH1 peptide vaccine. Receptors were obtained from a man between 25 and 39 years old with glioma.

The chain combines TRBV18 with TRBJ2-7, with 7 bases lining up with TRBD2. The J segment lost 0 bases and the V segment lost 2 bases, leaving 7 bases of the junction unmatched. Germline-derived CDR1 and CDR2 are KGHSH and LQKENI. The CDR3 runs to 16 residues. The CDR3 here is CASSPTHGLGSYEQYF. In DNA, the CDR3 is TGTGCCAGCTCACCAACCCACGGACTAGGCTCCTACGAGCAGTACTTC.

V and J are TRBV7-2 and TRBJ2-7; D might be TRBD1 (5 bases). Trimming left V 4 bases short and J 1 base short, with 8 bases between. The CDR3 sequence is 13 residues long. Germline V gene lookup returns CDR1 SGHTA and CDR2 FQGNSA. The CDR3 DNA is TGTGCCAGCAGCTGGGGCAGATCCTACGAGCAGTACTTC. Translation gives CASSWGRSYEQYF.

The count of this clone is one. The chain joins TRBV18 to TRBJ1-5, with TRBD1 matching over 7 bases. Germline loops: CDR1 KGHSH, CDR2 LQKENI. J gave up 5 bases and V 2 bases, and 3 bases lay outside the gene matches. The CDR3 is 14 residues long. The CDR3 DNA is TGTGCCAGCTCACCAAGCGACAGGGATCAGCCCCAGCATTTT. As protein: CASSPSDRDQPQHF.

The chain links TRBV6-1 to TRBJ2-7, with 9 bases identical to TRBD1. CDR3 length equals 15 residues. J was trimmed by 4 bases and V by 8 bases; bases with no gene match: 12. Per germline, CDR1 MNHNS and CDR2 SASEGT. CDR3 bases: TGTGCCAGCGGCTTGTCCCGACAGGGGGGTTACGAGCAGTACTTC. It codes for CASGLSRQGGYEQYF.

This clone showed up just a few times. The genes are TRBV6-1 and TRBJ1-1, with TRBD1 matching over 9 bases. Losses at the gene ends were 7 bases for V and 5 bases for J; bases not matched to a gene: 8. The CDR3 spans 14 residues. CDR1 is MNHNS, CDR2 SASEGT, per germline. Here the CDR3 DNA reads TGTGCCAGCAACCAACAGGGGGCCGGAACTGAAGCTTTCTTT. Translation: CASNQQGAGTEAFF.